The 10 T cell receptor beta chains listed next were all sequenced from one sample in a study of blood T cell repertoires in COVID-19. Profiled with immunoSEQ multiplex PCR; TCRdb holds only in-frame clones, not every one. This sample has under 200,000 clones; 85% to 90% occur once, and the top ten carry approximately 11%. Material: peripheral blood. All receptors come from an older woman with COVID-19, enrolled during active disease.

The CDR3 nucleotides are TGCGCCAGCAGCCAAGATGGTGATCGTCGGAATGAGCAGTTCTTC. Its translation: CASSQDGDRRNEQFF. This chain links TRBV4-1 with TRBJ2-1, with D unresolved. Germline V gives CDR1 MGHRA, CDR2 YSYEKL. The CDR3 contains 15 residues. V was shortened by 0 bases and J by 7 bases, with 13 bases between the two germline ends.

CDR3 coding DNA: TGTGCCAGCAGCGTAGACCAGGGCACTGAAGCTTTCTTT. Translating gives CASSVDQGTEAFF. The chain is built from TRBV9 and TRBJ1-1, with D perhaps TRBD1 (5 bases). This CDR3 has 13 residues. CDR1 SGDLS and CDR2 YYNGEE come from the germline V gene. V gave up 0 bases and J gave up 4 bases, with 7 bases separating them.

J is TRBJ2-7 and V is TRBV15; D remains unclear. Trimming took off 4 bases at V and 6 bases at J, with 13 bases between the two ends. CDR1 LNHNV and CDR2 YYDKDF come from the germline V gene (reference sequence). The CDR3 runs 13 residues. CDR3 protein: CATSTIKVGEQYF. In DNA, the CDR3 is TGTGCCACCAGCACAATAAAAGTCGGCGAGCAGTACTTC.

The V and J genes are TRBV19 and TRBJ2-2; D might be TRBD2 (5 bases). In germline, CDR1 is LNHDA, CDR2 SQIVND (reference sequence). There are 14 residues in the CDR3. V gave up 0 bases and J gave up 5 bases, with 7 bases separating them. The CDR3 DNA reads TGTGCCAGTAGTATAGATCGAGGGACCGGGGAGCTGTTTTTT. Protein product: CASSIDRGTGELFF.

The chain is built from TRBV6-6 and TRBJ1-1, with D possibly being TRBD1 (6 bases). CDR3 size: 13 residues. V lost 7 bases, J lost 1 base, and 10 bases lay in between. Germline CDR1 MNHNY, CDR2 SVGAGI (reference sequence). CDR3 nucleotides: TGTGCCAGCATCAGGGGCAGGAACACTGAAGCTTTCTTT. The encoded protein is CASIRGRNTEAFF.

The chain joins TRBV6-8 to TRBJ2-3; 16 bases match TRBD2. With 4 bases clipped from V and 4 bases from J, the junction kept 14 bases outside the gene matches. Germline CDR1 reads MNHGY; CDR2 reads SAAAGT. The CDR3 has 20 amino acids. DNA of the CDR3: TGTGCCAGCAGTTCCCTCTTAGAGGGACTAGCGGGAGGGCCCGCAGATACGCAGTATTTT. Protein sequence: CASSSLLEGLAGGPADTQYF.

The V and J genes are TRBV9 and TRBJ1-6; 9 bases are shared with TRBD1. CDR3 length: 16 residues. Looked up from germline, CDR1 is SGDLS and CDR2 is YYNGEE. V lost 5 bases, J lost 6 bases, and 9 bases stayed unmatched. The CDR3 sequence: CASSRTGEDINSPLHF. In DNA form, the CDR3 reads TGTGCCAGCAGTCGGACAGGGGAAGATATTAATTCACCCCTCCACTTT.

The chain combines TRBV10-3 with TRBJ2-1; TRBD2 agrees at 13 bases. CDR3 length equals 16 residues. The junction had 3 bases not matched to a gene; V was cut back by 4 bases and J by 3 bases. Germline V lookup: CDR1 ENHRY, CDR2 SYGVKD. CDR3 sequence (DNA): TGTGCCATCAGTGTCGGGACTAGCGGGAACTACAATGAGCAGTTCTTC. This gives the protein CAISVGTSGNYNEQFF.

The rearrangement uses TRBV7-2 and TRBJ1-5; TRBD1 is a possible D gene (6 bases). Germline-derived CDR1 and CDR2 are SGHTA and FQGNSA. The CDR3 length is 13 residues. V was shortened by 4 bases and J by 4 bases, with 8 bases between the two germline ends. In DNA form, the CDR3 reads TGTGCCAGCAGCTCCCAGGGGAATCAGCCCCAGCATTTT. It specifies CASSSQGNQPQHF. Using reference TRBV7-2 and TRBJ1-5 for the parts outside the CDR3, the full variable domain is GAGVSQSPSNKVTEKGKDVELRCDPISGHTALYWYRQSLGQGLEFLIYFQGNSAPDKSGLPSDRFSAERTGGSVSTLTIQRTQQEDSAVYLCASSSQGNQPQHFGDGTRLSIL.

The chain links TRBV4-3 to TRBJ1-5, with a tentative D call TRBD1 (5 bases). From germline, CDR1 is LGHNA and CDR2 YSLEER. V was pared by 0 bases and J by 5 bases, with 11 bases between. The CDR3 extends over 15 amino acids. This chain's CDR3 is CASSQDRGLHQPQHF. CDR3 sequence (DNA): TGCGCCAGCAGCCAAGACCGGGGACTTCATCAGCCCCAGCATTTT.